This TCR beta chain was found in a study of blood T cell repertoires in COVID-19. Study-wide context: The samples span acute and convalescent COVID-19 from the United States, Italy and Spain. PBMCs, B-cell-depleted T cells, or T cells provided the cDNA or gDNA that made up the material.

Original handling: Researchers report that nucleated cell counts were estimated from reference gene primer amplification. Assay: immunoSEQ multiplex PCR; the TCRdb copy retains only in-frame clones and omits some. That table is the source of V, J and clone size, and D and trimming were worked out from the DNA. The profile shows about 110,000 clones, roughly four fifths of them singletons. CDR1 LGHDT and CDR2 YNNKEL come from the germline V gene (reference sequence). V gave up 0 bases and J gave up 5 bases, with 14 bases separating them. The CDR3 length is 16 residues. The chain carries TRBV3-1 (or the pseudogene TRBV3-2) and TRBJ1-5; possibly TRBD1 for D (5 bases). The clonotype comes from a woman in her sixties with acute or convalescent COVID-19. The sample consisted of peripheral blood. The CDR3 nucleotides are TGTGCCAGCAGCCAAGATGGGGCAGGGTACTATCAGCCCCAGCATTTT. Translated: CASSQDGAGYYQPQHF.